Following are 20 T cell receptor beta chains from one sample sequenced in a study of T cell clonality in common variable immunodeficiency. Findings and limits, study-wide: Common variable immunodeficiency TCR beta sequences reportedly had fewer deletions and N-nucleotide insertions.

Profiled with immunoSEQ multiplex PCR; TCRdb holds only in-frame clones, not every one. The sample was found to contain about 34,000 clones, and every one recurs. Their antigens are not known. The material sequenced was peripheral blood mononuclear cells. The receptor set was obtained from a human donor with common variable immunodeficiency.

This clone was seen at least ten times. The read finishes 3 residues shy of the CDR3 end, and the germline J gene is used to complete it. The V call is TRBV28, the J call TRBJ1-5, with 10 bases matching TRBD1. Trimming at V came to 4 bases and at J to 5 bases, leaving 14 bases not matched to a gene. Germline V gene sequence: CDR1 MDHEN, CDR2 SYDVKM. The CDR3 covers 18 residues. The CDR3 DNA, read in part, is TGTGCCAGCAGTTCCCCGCACGGGACAGGGGACCCTCATCAGCCC. Amino acid sequence: CASSSPHGTGDPHQP. The full CDR3 reads CASSSPHGTGDPHQPQHF.

This clone was counted at least ten times. CDR3 residues: CSVGGTDFYNEQFF. The sequenced part of the CDR3 DNA is TGCAGCGTGGGAGGGACAGACTTTTACAATGAG. The chain couples TRBV29-1 to TRBJ2-1; the D call may be TRBD1 or TRBD2 (7 bases each). Read sequence stops 3 residues before the CDR3 end, and the germline J gene provides the missing end. CDR3 size: 14 residues. CDR1 is SQVTM and CDR2 is ANQGSEA in the germline V gene. V was pared by 6 bases and J by 4 bases, with 16 bases between.

In this sample, this clone turned up many times. The part of the CDR3 DNA that was read is TGCAGTGCTAGCTTAAGCGGGACCGTCTACAATGAG. Encoded protein: CSASLSGTVYNE. Given in full, the CDR3 is CSASLSGTVYNEQFF. The rearrangement uses TRBV20-1 and TRBJ2-1; 7 bases match TRBD2. The sequence runs out 3 residues before the end of the CDR3; the remainder is reconstructed from the germline J gene. The CDR3 contains 15 residues. In germline, CDR1 is DFQATT, CDR2 SNEGSKA (reference sequence). V gave up 3 bases and J gave up 3 bases; unmatched junction bases: 8.

This clone was counted many times. The read falls 3 residues short of the CDR3 end, and the missing part is taken from the germline J gene. This chain connects TRBV20-1 to TRBJ2-5, with 7 bases matching TRBD1. CDR1 and CDR2 (germline): DFQATT, SNEGSKA (reference sequence). This CDR3 comprises 15 residues. Trimming cost V 6 bases and J 1 base; bases outside gene matches: 11. Incomplete CDR3 DNA: TGCAGTGCAAAACAATCAACAGGGGTCCAAGAGACC. This sequence encodes CSAKQSTGVQET. The whole CDR3 sequence reads CSAKQSTGVQETQYF.

This clone showed up many times. The DNA ends 3 residues before the CDR3 does, and the rest of the CDR3 is filled in from the germline J gene. The genes are TRBV10-3 and TRBJ1-1, with a possible D match to TRBD1 (6 bases). Germline-derived CDR1 and CDR2 are ENHRY and SYGVKD. V was clipped by 3 bases and J by 7 bases, with 12 bases between them. The CDR3 loop spans 13 amino acids. CDR3 bases read: TGTGCCATCAGTGACCGCGGACAGTTTGAA. It yields the protein CAISDRGQFE. The whole CDR3 protein reads CAISDRGQFEAFF.

Worth noting for this clone: Coverage ceases 3 residues before the CDR3 finishes, and the germline J gene fills in the end. This chain joins TRBV10-3 and TRBJ2-5; 10 nucleotides align to TRBD1. Trimming removed 4 bases from V and 5 bases from J; junction bases left unmatched: 1. Germline V lookup: CDR1 ENHRY, CDR2 SYGVKD. The CDR3 spans 13 residues. The CDR3 sequence is CAISGDRGETQYF. Partial CDR3 DNA: TGTGCCATCAGTGGGGACAGGGGTGAGACC.

This clone was seen ten or more times. The read is 3 residues too short to cover the CDR3 end, so that end is filled in from the germline J gene. The rearrangement joins TRBV29-1 to TRBJ2-7, with 9 bases matching TRBD1. Germline lookup yields CDR1 SQVTM and CDR2 ANQGSEA. CDR3 length: 13 residues. With V trimmed by 5 bases and J by 4 bases, 6 bases remained unmatched. CDR3 DNA, as far as it was read: TGCAGCGTTCGGGGGGACAGGGCTTACGAG. Translation gives CSVRGDRAYE. The CDR3 reads in full as CSVRGDRAYEQYF.

Only a few counts were recorded for this clone. The DNA ends 3 residues before the CDR3 does, and the rest of the CDR3 is filled in from the germline J gene. The chain couples TRBV7-6 to TRBJ2-2; a weak D match, TRBD2 (5 bases). CDR3 length: 16 amino acids. Germline CDR1 is SGHVS and CDR2 is FNYEAQ. Trimming removed 1 base from V and 2 bases from J, with 11 bases in between. Incomplete CDR3 DNA: TGTGCCAGCAGCTTAGTAAGCGGAGCTAACACCGGGGAG. It yields the protein CASSLVSGANTGE. The full-length CDR3 reads as CASSLVSGANTGELFF.

This clone appeared many times. The sequenced fragment ends 3 residues before the CDR3 boundary, so the rest is inferred from the germline J gene. The chain couples TRBV9 to TRBJ2-7; D is unclear. The germline gives CDR1 SGDLS, CDR2 YYNGEE. This CDR3 comprises 11 residues. V gave up 0 bases and J gave up 6 bases, with 4 bases separating them. The CDR3 is CASSVEGEQYF. The sequenced CDR3 bases are TGTGCCAGCAGCGTAGAAGGCGAG.

In the case of this clone: The sequence runs out 3 residues before the end of the CDR3; the remainder is reconstructed from the germline J gene. The rearrangement joins TRBV18 to TRBJ2-7; TRBD1 matches 8 bases. The CDR3 covers 14 residues. In germline, CDR1 is KGHSH, CDR2 LQKENI. Trimming removed 2 bases from V and 4 bases from J; junction bases left unmatched: 4. The CDR3 DNA, read in part, is TGTGCCAGCTCACCAGCAGGGGGCTTGTACGAG. Its protein is CASSPAGGLYE. The CDR3 in full is CASSPAGGLYEQYF.

Notes on this clone: Read data end 3 residues before the CDR3 end; the end is taken from the germline J gene. At the DNA level, this CDR3 is encoded by other sequences in the same sample as well. The J gene is TRBJ2-7, the V gene TRBV5-6, with 12 positions matching TRBD2. This CDR3 is built from 15 residues. Germline V gene lookup returns CDR1 SGHDT and CDR2 YYEEEE. Germline trimming cut 3 bases from V and 4 bases from J; bases unmatched to any gene: 5. The covered CDR3 bases are TGTGCCAGCAGCTACCTAGCGGGAGGGCCTTACGAG. Translation gives CASSYLAGGPYE. The entire CDR3 protein reads CASSYLAGGPYEQYF. Combining the CDR3 with reference TRBV5-6 and TRBJ2-7 gives the whole variable domain DAGVTQSPTHLIKTRGQQVTLRCSPKSGHDTVSWYQQALGQGPQFIFQYYEEEERQRGNFPDRFSGHQFPNYSSELNVNALLLGDSALYLCASSYLAGGPYEQYFGPGTRLTVT.

Many counts were recorded for this clone. The CDR3 is cut off 3 residues early in the read; its end comes from the germline J gene. J is TRBJ2-5 and V is TRBV28, with TRBD2 matching over 7 bases. Germline V gene sequence: CDR1 MDHEN, CDR2 SYDVKM. V lost 3 bases and J lost 6; bases outside the gene matches: 4. The CDR3 totals 13 residues. CDR3 bases read: TGTGCCAGCAGTTTCACTAGCGTGAAGACC. Translation: CASSFTSVKT. The CDR3 in full is CASSFTSVKTQYF.

This clone was picked up many times. The observed sequence ends 3 residues before the CDR3 terminus, with the missing tail filled in from the germline J gene. This chain connects TRBV7-9 to TRBJ1-2, with 9 bases matching TRBD1. There are 15 residues in the CDR3. Germline loops: CDR1 SEHNR, CDR2 FQNEAQ (reference sequence). V lost 5 bases to trimming and J lost 2 bases; unmatched junction nucleotides: 6. The covered CDR3 bases are TGTGCCAGCAGCACCGGGACAGGGCGAAACTATGGC. Residues: CASSTGTGRNYG. The CDR3 in its entirety is CASSTGTGRNYGYTF.

In the case of this clone: The read ends 3 residues shy of where the CDR3 ends; the end is completed using the germline J gene. The gene calls are TRBV19 and TRBJ2-7, with 12 nucleotides matching TRBD2. The CDR3 spans 15 residues. Germline CDR1 and CDR2: LNHDA and SQIVND (reference sequence). Losses at the gene ends were 6 bases for V and 0 bases for J; bases not matched to a gene: 3. The CDR3 region is CASSSTSGSSYEQYF. The sequenced CDR3 bases are TGTGCCAGTAGCTCGACTAGCGGGAGCTCCTACGAG. The whole variable domain, filled in from reference TRBV19 and TRBJ2-7, reads DGGITQSPKYLFRKEGQNVTLSCEQNLNHDAMYWYRQDPGQGLRLIYYSQIVNDFQKGDIAEGYSVSREKKESFPLTVTSAQKNPTAFYLCASSSTSGSSYEQYFGPGTRLTVT.

Details on this clone: The read stops 3 residues short of the end of the CDR3; the missing end is completed from the germline J gene. The chain recombines TRBV19 with TRBJ1-2, with D perhaps matching TRBD1 (6 bases). The germline V and J ends were trimmed by 5 bases and 3 bases, with 16 bases remaining between them. This CDR3 spans 15 amino acids. Germline CDR1 reads LNHDA; CDR2 reads SQIVND (reference sequence). CDR3 sequence reads: CASSPSGGWDYGYTF. CDR3 DNA (partial): TGTGCCAGTAGTCCGTCGGGGGGCTGGGACTATGGC.

Of note for this clone: The sequenced fragment ends 3 residues before the CDR3 boundary, so the rest is inferred from the germline J gene. The rearrangement joins TRBV5-1 to TRBJ2-7; 7 bases map to TRBD1. Per germline, CDR1 SGHRS and CDR2 YFSETQ. V gave up 6 bases and J gave up 4 bases; unmatched junction bases: 10. The CDR3 sequence is 14 residues long. The CDR3 sequence: CASTRDSYQYEQYF. The CDR3 bases that were read are TGCGCCAGCACCCGGGACAGCTACCAGTACGAG.

This clone showed up just a few times. The CDR3 goes on 3 residues after the read ends, and that part is filled in from the germline J gene. The same CDR3 can be traced to other DNA sequences in this sample. This sequence joins TRBV18 and TRBJ1-2, with 8 bases lining up with TRBD1. V shed 6 bases and J 5 bases; nucleotides not matched to a gene: 17. The germline gives CDR1 KGHSH, CDR2 LQKENI. The CDR3 sequence is 17 residues long. CDR3 loop: CASSLGGTGRGAYGYTF. The CDR3 bases that were read are TGTGCCAGCTCGCTTGGGGGGACAGGCCGTGGGGCGTATGGC.

This clone was recorded many times. The read gets to within 3 residues of the CDR3 end, and the germline J gene fills in the rest. The chain is built from TRBV6-2 or TRBV6-3 and TRBJ2-2; TRBD2 matches 9 bases. Germline loops: CDR1 MNHEY, CDR2 SVGEGT. J gave up 2 bases and V 4 bases, and 8 bases lay outside the gene matches. CDR3 length: 17 residues. The chain's CDR3 is CASSFSPSGANTGELFF. The CDR3 bases that were read are TGTGCCAGCAGTTTTAGTCCTAGCGGGGCTAACACCGGGGAG.

This clone was picked up many times. From the germline J gene comes the end of the CDR3, since the read stops 3 residues before it. The chain joins TRBV19 to TRBJ1-6; D gene uncertain. Germline-derived CDR1 and CDR2 are LNHDA and SQIVND (reference sequence). V lost 6 bases and J lost 7, with 16 bases in between. This CDR3 has 15 amino acids. CDR3 loop: CASRPEGVRNSPLHF. CDR3 bases read: TGTGCCAGTAGGCCTGAAGGCGTCAGGAATTCACCC.

There are a few counts of this clone. Coverage ceases 3 residues before the CDR3 finishes, and the germline J gene fills in the end. The chain links TRBV2 to TRBJ2-7, with 9 bases that match TRBD1. Germline assignment: CDR1 SNHLY and CDR2 FYNNEI. The CDR3 runs to 15 residues. The junction had 10 bases not matched to a gene; V was cut back by 9 bases and J by 1 base. This chain's CDR3 is CASKAGTGNSYEQYF. The CDR3 bases that were read are TGTGCCAGTAAGGCCGGGACAGGGAATTCCTACGAG.